What follows are 23 T cell receptor beta chains derived from one specimen sequenced in a study of T cells in Graves' hyperthyroidism and ophthalmopathy. Amplification of TCR beta CDR3 regions was performed using RNA transcripts as template. Researchers ran a first-round RT-PCR on the TCR CDR3 using the HTBI primer set. MiXCR was run by TCRdb on the multiplex PCR reads, yielding one entry per CDR3 protein. This table has roughly 35,000 distinct CDR3 sequences, 40% to 65% appearing once. The sequencing input was blood. Receptors originate from a woman between 40 and 50 years old with Graves' ophthalmopathy.

To note about this clonotype: Given the absence of the conserved phenylalanine or tryptophan at the CDR3 end, a read error is likely. The DNA is left out, because the CDR3 cannot be placed on it with certainty; the CDR3 is given as TCRdb lists it. The chain combines TRBV5-1 with TRBJ2-3. The CDR3 extends over 8 residues, inclusive of both ends. The germline CDR1 and CDR2 sequences are SGHRS and YFSETQ. CDR3 region: CALSSHRQ.

This clonotype showed up many times. This sequence joins TRBV11-2 and TRBJ2-2; TRBD2 might be the D (5 bases). V lost 5 bases and J 3 bases, leaving 10 bases between the germline ends. In germline, CDR1 is SGHAT, CDR2 FQNNGV. This CDR3 is built from 14 residues. The CDR3 coding sequence is TGTGCCAGCAGCCCTCGACTATACACCGGGGAGCTGTTTTTT. Protein sequence: CASSPRLYTGELFF.

In its sample, this clonotype was seen once. J is TRBJ2-1 and V is TRBV9; 9 bases agree with TRBD1. Losses at the gene ends were 2 bases for V and 4 bases for J; bases not matched to a gene: 7. The CDR3 sequence is 16 residues long. CDR1 and CDR2 from the germline V gene are SGDLS and YYNGEE. Here the CDR3 reads CASSVRTGERYNEQFF. For the CDR3, the DNA is TGTGCCAGCAGCGTTAGGACAGGGGAGAGGTACAATGAGCAGTTCTTC.

V usage is TRBV7-9 and J usage is TRBJ1-1; TRBD1 is a possible D gene (5 bases). V was cut by 5 bases and J by 8 bases, with 9 bases left in between. This CDR3 is built from 11 residues. Per the germline V gene, CDR1 is SEHNR and CDR2 is FQNEAQ (reference sequence). DNA of the CDR3: TGTGCCAGCAGCGGCAGGGTGGAAGCTTTCTTT. Translated: CASSGRVEAFF.

The chain carries TRBV7-6 and TRBJ2-5; 14 nucleotides align to TRBD2. This CDR3 contains 15 residues. The trim removed 4 bases at V and 4 bases at J, leaving 2 bases unmatched. Germline V lookup: CDR1 SGHVS, CDR2 FNYEAQ. The CDR3 DNA sequence: TGTGCCAGCAGCTCGGGACTAGCGGGAGCAGAGACCCAGTACTTC. Amino acids: CASSSGLAGAETQYF.

The rearrangement joins TRBV20-1 to TRBJ1-5, with D hard to call. The CDR3 loop spans 15 amino acids. Per germline, CDR1 DFQATT and CDR2 SNEGSKA (reference sequence). V was trimmed by 2 bases and J by 0 bases, leaving 11 bases between them. CDR3 sequence reads: CSARSGTYSNQPQHF. In nucleotides, the CDR3 is TGCAGTGCTAGATCAGGAACCTATAGCAATCAGCCCCAGCATTTT.

This clonotype was seen ten or more times. With a much larger clone just one base away, this may be a read error. The V and J genes are TRBV10-3 and TRBJ2-7, with 7 positions matching TRBD1. The length of the CDR3 is 13 residues. V was pared by 6 bases and J by 9 bases, with 11 bases of the junction left unmatched. Germline V CDR1 and CDR2: ENHRY, SYGVKD. This CDR3 is CAIRVSDRVGQYF. In DNA form, the CDR3 reads TGTGCCATCAGGGTCTCTGACAGGGTCGGGCAGTACTTC.

The chain uses TRBV7-9 and TRBJ2-5, with D tentatively TRBD2 (7 bases). V lost 2 bases and J lost 5, with 9 bases in between. This CDR3 spans 13 amino acids. Germline V gene lookup returns CDR1 SEHNR and CDR2 FQNEAQ (reference sequence). The CDR3 region is CASSLRGAETQYF. As DNA, the CDR3 is TGTGCCAGCAGCTTACGGGGGGCTGAGACCCAGTACTTC.

There are many counts of this clonotype. V and J are TRBV12-3 or TRBV12-4 and TRBJ1-5, with D uncertain. CDR3 length: 15 amino acids. V was trimmed by 3 bases and J by 3 bases, leaving 12 bases between them. CDR3 nucleotide sequence: TGTGCCAGCAGTTTGGGCCTGACAAACAATCAGCCCCAGCATTTT. It specifies CASSLGLTNNQPQHF.

This CDR3 is CASSLSEGESGTDTQYF. CDR3 sequence (DNA): TGTGCCAGCAGCTTAAGTGAGGGAGAATCAGGCACAGATACGCAGTATTTT. This rearrangement joins TRBV7-6 to TRBJ2-3, with D tentatively TRBD2 (5 bases). This CDR3 contains 17 residues. Deletions cut 2 bases from V and 1 base from J, with 16 bases between. Germline CDR1 reads SGHVS; CDR2 reads FNYEAQ.

The chain employs TRBV7-3 and TRBJ2-1, with 13 positions matching TRBD2. Germline V CDR1 and CDR2: SGHTA, FQGTGA. The J segment lost 8 bases and the V segment lost 4 bases, leaving 5 bases of the junction unmatched. This CDR3 contains 15 residues. The CDR3 protein is CASSSGLAGLDEQFF. The CDR3 bases are TGTGCCAGCAGCTCGGGACTAGCGGGACTTGATGAGCAGTTCTTC.

V and J are TRBV25-1 and TRBJ1-2; TRBD1 matches at 7 bases. Trimming at V came to 8 bases and at J to 4 bases, leaving 7 bases not matched to a gene. CDR1 MGHDK and CDR2 SYGVNS come from the germline V gene. This CDR3 has 13 residues. The CDR3 sequence is CASDRAYGYGYTF. For the CDR3, the DNA is TGTGCCAGCGACAGGGCGTATGGCTATGGCTACACCTTC.

This CDR3 is CASKRGSSTDTQYF. CDR3 DNA: TGTGCCAGCAAGAGGGGATCAAGCACAGATACGCAGTATTTT. The chain carries TRBV7-8 and TRBJ2-3; D is perhaps TRBD1 or TRBD2 (5 bases each). The ends were cut back, 7 bases at V and 0 bases at J, with 11 bases in the middle. This CDR3 has 14 residues. Per germline, CDR1 SGHVS and CDR2 FQNEAQ.

As regards this clonotype: A read error is likely, as this CDR3 ends without the conserved phenylalanine or tryptophan. CDR3 nucleotide sequence: TGCAGCGTTGAACGGGCTGGGCTGTTTTTG. Its protein is CSVERAGLFL. The genes are TRBV29-1 and TRBJ2-2; no reliable D call. V lost 2 bases and J 13 bases, leaving 8 bases between the germline ends. Germline CDR1 is SQVTM and CDR2 is ANQGSEA. The CDR3 runs to 10 residues.

Of note for this clonotype: The conserved final phenylalanine or tryptophan is absent from the CDR3, which likely points to a read error. The chain has TRBV29-1 and TRBJ1-3; no clear D. The germline V gene encodes CDR1 SQVTM and CDR2 ANQGSEA. V was trimmed by 2 bases and J by 9 bases, leaving 11 bases between them. The length of the CDR3 is 12 residues. In DNA form, the CDR3 reads TGCAGCGTTGAACGGGCAGAAAGCACCATATATCTT. Translation gives CSVERAESTIYL.

The chain uses TRBV19 and TRBJ1-2; D not resolved. Germline CDR1 reads LNHDA; CDR2 reads SQIVND (reference sequence). This CDR3 has 14 amino acids. V was shortened by 1 base and J by 2 bases, with 8 bases between the two germline ends. The CDR3 DNA sequence: TGTGCCAGTAGTATAGTGGGGAAGAACTATGGCTACACCTTC. Protein product: CASSIVGKNYGYTF.

The table lists this clonotype with a count of one. The V gene is TRBV7-2, the J gene TRBJ2-5, with 15 bases aligning to TRBD2. Per germline, CDR1 SGHTA and CDR2 FQGNSA. The CDR3 has 16 residues. V trimming: 5 bases; J trimming: 5 bases; junction bases outside the gene matches: 6. In nucleotides, the CDR3 is TGTGCCAGCAGCAGGACTAGCGGGGGGGCCGCGGAGACCCAGTACTTC. Protein product: CASSRTSGGAAETQYF.

This clonotype was observed at least ten times. The rearrangement links TRBV7-6 to TRBJ2-2; possible D gene TRBD2, 5 bases. The germline V and J ends were trimmed by 3 bases and 6 bases, with 14 bases remaining between them. The CDR3 has 15 residues. Germline values: CDR1 SGHVS, CDR2 FNYEAQ. The CDR3: CASSFGGEIPGELFF. The CDR3 DNA follows: TGTGCCAGCAGCTTCGGTGGGGAGATCCCCGGGGAGCTGTTTTTT.

The gene calls are TRBV20-1 and TRBJ1-6; 9 bases align to TRBD1. J was trimmed by 7 bases and V by 2 bases; bases with no gene match: 3. The germline gives CDR1 DFQATT, CDR2 SNEGSKA (reference sequence). This CDR3 spans 14 amino acids. DNA of the CDR3: TGCAGTGCTAGAAAAGACAGGGGGAATTCACCCCTCCACTTT. Protein: CSARKDRGNSPLHF.

Details on this clonotype: One end of the junction does not line up with germline, which may come from a read error. The chain is built from TRBV11-2 and TRBJ2-7; 15 positions match TRBD2. This CDR3 is built from 16 residues. Looked up from germline, CDR1 is SGHAT and CDR2 is FQNNGV. CDR3 nucleotide sequence: TGTGCCGGCAGCCGGACTAGCGGGAGGGCCGGAAGGGAGCAGTACTTC. Translated: CAGSRTSGRAGREQYF.

By sample share, this clonotype is medium-sized. This chain uses TRBV29-1 with TRBJ2-7; a weak D match, TRBD1 (6 bases). The germline V and J ends were trimmed by 5 bases and 0 bases, with 14 bases remaining between them. The CDR3 totals 14 residues. CDR1 and CDR2 from the germline V gene are SQVTM and ANQGSEA. The CDR3 protein is CSVLGQKSSYEQYF. CDR3 nucleotides: TGCAGCGTTTTAGGACAGAAAAGCTCCTACGAGCAGTACTTC.

This clonotype was picked up many times. The chain combines TRBV7-6 with TRBJ2-2, with D maybe TRBD1 (5 bases). The CDR3 contains 16 residues. Germline V lookup: CDR1 SGHVS, CDR2 FNYEAQ. V shed 5 bases and J shed 1 base, with 14 bases lying between them. The CDR3 coding sequence is TGTGCCAGCAGCCCATCCAGGACACTGAACACCGGGGAGCTGTTTTTT. This gives the protein CASSPSRTLNTGELFF.

V and J are TRBV29-1 and TRBJ2-7; 8 bases line up with TRBD1. J gave up 5 bases and V 8 bases, and 14 bases lay outside the gene matches. This CDR3 is 14 amino acids long. Germline V gene data show CDR1 as SQVTM and CDR2 as ANQGSEA. The CDR3 DNA reads TGCAGCACGCGAGCTGGACAGGGTGTAGACGAGCAGTACTTC. Translated: CSTRAGQGVDEQYF.